The 11 T cell receptor beta chains presented below share a single source sample, sequenced in a study of CD8 T cells in Susac syndrome. With random hexamers, reverse transcription was performed on roughly 0.45 to 1 ug of RNA. Each CDR3 protein is one row after TCRdb ran MiXCR on the immunoSEQ multiplex PCR reads. This sample carries about 300,000 distinct CDR3 sequences, about 89% of them seen once, and the ten largest clones take approximately 0.18%. Input material: CD8+ T cells from PBMCs. Receptor source: a human donor with multiple sclerosis.

This clonotype has a single count. The rearrangement links TRBV30 to TRBJ2-1; a weak D match, TRBD2 (6 bases). CDR1 and CDR2 from the germline V gene are GTSNPN and SVGIG (reference sequence). The V end lost 0 bases, the J end lost 2 bases, and 8 bases lay between the germline ends. This CDR3 spans 14 amino acids. CDR3 bases: TGTGCCTGGAGTGTGGGGACTGCCTACAATGAGCAGTTCTTC. This gives the protein CAWSVGTAYNEQFF.

This clonotype was seen just once. The genes are TRBV7-9 and TRBJ2-7; either TRBD1 or TRBD2 may supply D (5 bases each). This CDR3 has 14 amino acids. Trimming shortened V by 1 base and J by 7 bases, and 14 bases separated the two germline ends. Germline V gene data show CDR1 as SEHNR and CDR2 as FQNEAQ (reference sequence). The CDR3, as DNA: TGTGCCAGCAGCTTAGGTCTCGTCTGGGGGGAGCAGTACTTC. This translates into CASSLGLVWGEQYF.

This rearrangement joins TRBV7-3 to TRBJ2-3; 10 nucleotides align to TRBD2. CDR3 size: 14 residues. With 5 bases clipped from V and 5 bases from J, the junction kept 4 bases outside the gene matches. Germline CDR1 is SGHTA and CDR2 is FQGTGA. This CDR3 is CASSALAGKDTQYF. CDR3 bases: TGTGCCAGCAGCGCACTAGCGGGGAAAGATACGCAGTATTTT.

This chain joins TRBV7-8 and TRBJ1-1; 8 bases map to TRBD1. The V gene's germline CDR1 is SGHVS and CDR2 FQNEAQ. This CDR3 has 16 amino acids. The V and J ends lost 4 bases and 1 base, in that order; junction bases with no gene match: 8. As DNA, the CDR3 is TGTGCCAGCAGCTCGAACAGGGGGGAGGGGAACACTGAAGCTTTCTTT. It codes for CASSSNRGEGNTEAFF.

The rearrangement uses TRBV2 and TRBJ1-1; D unresolved. Germline CDR1 is SNHLY and CDR2 is FYNNEI. The CDR3 runs to 10 residues. The V gene lost 4 bases and the J gene lost 5 bases, with 2 bases spanning the gap. The CDR3 is CASSATEAFF. The CDR3 bases are TGTGCCAGCAGTGCTACTGAAGCTTTCTTT.

The chain is built from TRBV9 and TRBJ2-5, with 7 bases lining up with TRBD2. This CDR3 contains 14 residues. Unmatched junction bases numbered 4, after V lost 1 base and J lost 4 bases. The germline V gene encodes CDR1 SGDLS and CDR2 YYNGEE. The CDR3 loop is CASSVWGGRETQYF. CDR3 bases: TGTGCCAGCAGCGTATGGGGGGGACGAGAGACCCAGTACTTC.

This chain links TRBV6-2 or TRBV6-3 with TRBJ2-7; D is uncertain. Per germline, CDR1 MNHEY and CDR2 SVGEGT. V was clipped by 11 bases and J by 3 bases, with 11 bases between them. This CDR3 has 11 residues. The CDR3 sequence is CASTQNYEQYF. CDR3 in DNA: TGTGCCTCAACTCAAAACTACGAGCAGTACTTC.

The rearrangement uses TRBV20-1 and TRBJ2-7, with a tentative D call TRBD1 (6 bases). Trimming shortened V by 2 bases and J by 4 bases, and 18 bases separated the two germline ends. Germline V lookup: CDR1 DFQATT, CDR2 SNEGSKA (reference sequence). CDR3 length: 15 amino acids. CDR3 loop: CSARLSRGSFYEQYF. CDR3 coding DNA: TGCAGTGCTAGACTAAGCAGGGGAAGCTTTTACGAGCAGTACTTC.

This sequence joins TRBV7-8 and TRBJ1-2, with D perhaps matching TRBD1 (5 bases). Trimming removed 5 bases at V and 2 bases at J, with 9 bases between. The CDR3 has 13 amino acids. Germline values: CDR1 SGHVS, CDR2 FQNEAQ. The DNA of the CDR3 is TGTGCCAGCAGCGGGGACGGAAACTATGGCTACACCTTC. Protein: CASSGDGNYGYTF. The full variable domain, completed using reference TRBV7-8 and TRBJ1-2, is GAGVSQSPRYKVAKRGQDVALRCDPISGHVSLFWYQQALGQGPEFLTYFQNEAQLDKSGLPSDRFFAERPEGSVSTLKIQRTQQEDSAVYLCASSGDGNYGYTFGSGTRLTVV.

The J gene is TRBJ2-7, the V gene TRBV11-1; perhaps D is TRBD1 or TRBD2 (5 bases each). The CDR3 extends over 15 amino acids. The V end was cut by 0 bases, the J end by 0 bases, with 9 bases between. CDR1 and CDR2 (germline): SGHAT, FQDESV (reference sequence). CDR3 DNA sequence: TGTGCCAGCAGCTTAGCCGGGACGGGCTCCTACGAGCAGTACTTC. Its translation: CASSLAGTGSYEQYF. Supplemented by reference TRBV11-1 and TRBJ2-7, the full variable domain reads EAEVAQSPRYKITEKSQAVAFWCDPISGHATLYWYRQILGQGPELLVQFQDESVVDDSQLPKDRFSAERLKGVDSTLKIQPAELGDSAMYLCASSLAGTGSYEQYFGPGTRLTVT.

The chain employs TRBV19 and TRBJ1-5, with a tentative D call TRBD1 (5 bases). This CDR3 spans 17 amino acids. Germline V CDR1 and CDR2: LNHDA, SQIVND (reference sequence). Trimming shortened V by 6 bases and J by 3 bases, and 21 bases separated the two germline ends. CDR3 nucleotides: TGTGCCAGTAGCCCCACGGAGGGGCTAGGCAACAATCAGCCCCAGCATTTT. Protein: CASSPTEGLGNNQPQHF. The full variable domain, its missing parts supplied by reference TRBV19 and TRBJ1-5, is DGGITQSPKYLFRKEGQNVTLSCEQNLNHDAMYWYRQDPGQGLRLIYYSQIVNDFQKGDIAEGYSVSREKKESFPLTVTSAQKNPTAFYLCASSPTEGLGNNQPQHFGDGTRLSIL.